This T cell receptor (beta chain) originates from a study of response to subunit inactivated influenza vaccine. This clonotype was found a few times. As yet, its antigen is unknown. Study results and caveats: The authors proposed limited new T cell recruitment per seasonal influenza vaccination.

The CDR3 length is 16 residues. Trimming took 6 bases from V and 4 from J; bases not matched to a gene: 10. MiXCR, run by TCRdb on the RT-PCR reads, gives a single entry per CDR3 protein. The sample lists approximately 250,000 distinct CDR3 sequences; more than 10% were seen once. The sample in question was non-naive T cells sorted from PBMCs, obtained 14 to 15 days before vaccination. This receptor was taken from a man aged 45-60 years who received an inactivated influenza vaccine. The gene calls are TRBV12-3 or TRBV12-4 and TRBJ2-1; 9 positions agree with TRBD2. CDR3 DNA sequence: TGTGCCAGCAGCGGGGAGCCAGCGGGAGGTTACAATGAGCAGTTCTTC. Encoded protein: CASSGEPAGGYNEQFF.